Shown below are 11 T cell receptor beta chains from a single sample sequenced in a study of blood T cells in healthy people across ages. A J-beta primer mix and a sample-barcoded 5' primer were used in a second PCR of about 6 to 12 cycles. TCRdb called the 5' RACE reads again in MiXCR, with one record for every CDR3 protein. The sample has around 1.1 million distinct CDR3 sequences; roughly two fifths are singletons. The specimen sequenced was blood. The source of these receptors is a man aged 18 to 29 in good health.

The chain joins TRBV15 to TRBJ1-1; D might be TRBD1 (6 bases). Germline-derived CDR1 and CDR2 are LNHNV and YYDKDF (reference sequence). With 0 bases removed from V and 8 bases from J, the gap between germline ends came to 13 bases. There are 14 residues in the CDR3. CDR3 sequence (DNA): TGTGCCACCAGCAGAGAAACCAAGACAGGCGAAGCTTTCTTT. Its translation is CATSRETKTGEAFF.

Only a few counts were recorded for this clonotype. The genes are TRBV2 and TRBJ2-1; D gene ambiguous. The CDR3 spans 12 residues. V gave up 7 bases and J gave up 5 bases, with 9 bases separating them. Germline CDR1 reads SNHLY; CDR2 reads FYNNEI. CDR3 sequence (DNA): TGTGCCAGCAATACAAATGACAATGAGCAGTTCTTC. Protein product: CASNTNDNEQFF.

The chain links TRBV12-5 to TRBJ2-1; 9 bases agree with TRBD1. V was pared by 4 bases and J by 1 base, with 5 bases of the junction left unmatched. Germline loops: CDR1 LGHNT, CDR2 FRNRAP. The CDR3 has 16 amino acids. The DNA for the CDR3 is TGTGCTAGTGGTTACCTCGGACAGGGGTCCTACAATGAGCAGTTCTTC. It encodes CASGYLGQGSYNEQFF. The entire variable domain, with the rest obtained from reference TRBV12-5 and TRBJ2-1, is as follows: DARVTQTPRHKVTEMGQEVTMRCQPILGHNTVFWYRQTMMQGLELLAYFRNRAPLDDSGMPKDRFSAEMPDATLATLKIQPSEPRDSAVYFCASGYLGQGSYNEQFFGPGTRLTVL.

This clonotype was observed a few times. J is TRBJ2-1 and V is TRBV20-1; 11 bases map to TRBD2. The junction had 13 bases not matched to a gene; V was cut back by 7 bases and J by 5 bases. This CDR3 contains 16 residues. The germline V gene encodes CDR1 DFQATT and CDR2 SNEGSKA (reference sequence). CDR3 sequence (DNA): TGCAGTGTTCAAGTCGCACTAGCGGGGGATGACAATGAGCAGTTCTTC. Its translation: CSVQVALAGDDNEQFF.

The table lists this clonotype with many counts. The V gene is TRBV20-1, the J gene TRBJ1-1, with 9 bases lining up with TRBD1. Trimming cost V 3 bases and J 3 bases; bases outside gene matches: 2. CDR1 and CDR2 from the germline V gene are DFQATT and SNEGSKA (reference sequence). This CDR3 has 13 amino acids. The CDR3, as DNA: TGCAGTGCTAGGAGGACAGGGGACACTGAAGCTTTCTTT. The encoded protein is CSARRTGDTEAFF.

This clonotype was found many times. The J gene is TRBJ2-3, the V gene TRBV12-3 or TRBV12-4; D is possibly TRBD2 (7 bases). The CDR3 has 14 amino acids. V shed 4 bases and J shed 2 bases, with 10 bases lying between them. CDR3: CASSSGGPTDTQYF. In nucleotides, the CDR3 is TGTGCCAGCAGTTCGGGGGGCCCCACAGATACGCAGTATTTT.

This chain joins TRBV9 and TRBJ2-1, with D possibly being TRBD2 (5 bases). The CDR3 length is 15 residues. Germline V gene lookup returns CDR1 SGDLS and CDR2 YYNGEE. The V and J ends lost 3 bases and 1 base respectively, with 11 bases between them. The chain's CDR3 is CASSAVATSYNEQFF. CDR3 DNA sequence: TGTGCCAGCAGCGCAGTAGCGACTTCCTACAATGAGCAGTTCTTC.

This sequence joins TRBV20-1 and TRBJ2-7; unclear D gene. Deletions cut 2 bases from V and 5 bases from J, with 16 bases between. Germline loops: CDR1 DFQATT, CDR2 SNEGSKA (reference sequence). There are 14 residues in the CDR3. Here the CDR3 DNA reads TGCAGTGCTAGAAGGTCTCCGCTCCTCCACGAGCAGTACTTC. It codes for CSARRSPLLHEQYF.

Only a few counts were recorded for this clonotype. The chain is built from TRBV15 and TRBJ1-5, with D unclear. The CDR3 is 17 residues long. Deletions cut 0 bases from V and 4 bases from J, with 16 bases between. Germline V CDR1 and CDR2: LNHNV, YYDKDF (reference sequence). The CDR3 protein is CATSRDLVVAANQPQHF. Here the CDR3 DNA reads TGTGCCACCAGCAGAGATCTAGTCGTGGCAGCGAATCAGCCCCAGCATTTT.

The chain is built from TRBV6-6 and TRBJ2-5; D gene unclear. V shed 7 bases and J shed 4 bases, with 22 bases lying between them. The CDR3 length is 16 residues. Germline V CDR1 and CDR2: MNHNY, SVGAGI (reference sequence). The CDR3 loop is CASTRYRVRLLETQYF. CDR3 sequence (DNA): TGTGCCAGCACTCGCTATCGGGTGCGGCTATTAGAGACCCAGTACTTC.

Of note for this clonotype: Mismatch with germline at one junction end may stem from a read error. The rearrangement links TRBV5-1 to TRBJ2-7; 7 bases line up with TRBD1. The length of the CDR3 is 13 residues. Germline assignment: CDR1 SGHRS and CDR2 YFSETQ. The CDR3 protein is CASTSDRFYGQYF. The CDR3 DNA is TGCGCCAGCACCTCGGACAGGTTCTACGGGCAGTACTTC.